The next 9 T cell receptor beta chains were all read from a single sample in a study of CD8+ T cells in alopecia areata (dated 2018 in TCRdb). To prepare the library, the immunoSEQ multiplex PCR assay was applied. For TCR sequencing, RNA was extracted from every sample and reverse transcribed into cDNA to serve as template. What TCRdb holds here is the immuneACCESS table cut down to in-frame rearrangements. Part of the clones is not present; checked against another copy, under half of the missing clones reflect an unresolved V gene, and the others are unexplained. Here the sample has approximately 9,300 clones; 65% to 80% occur a single time. Nearly 15% of the sample is taken by the ten largest. From alopecia areata patients, peripheral blood was collected along with lesional scalp punch biopsies. The specimen was skin. The receptors shown here come from a human donor with alopecia areata.

This CDR3 reads CASSLTGGREDTQYF. DNA for the CDR3: TGTGCCAGCAGCTTGACAGGGGGCAGGGAAGATACGCAGTATTTT. The rearrangement joins TRBV7-2 to TRBJ2-3; 10 nucleotides agree with TRBD1. The V segment lost 3 bases and the J segment 5 bases; nucleotides outside the gene matches: 5. This CDR3 has 15 amino acids. Germline CDR1 SGHTA, CDR2 FQGNSA.

This chain uses TRBV7-9 with TRBJ1-2, with D possibly TRBD1 on 6 matching bases. The V end lost 1 base, the J end lost 7 bases, and 10 bases lay between the germline ends. CDR1 and CDR2 (germline): SEHNR, FQNEAQ (reference sequence). CDR3 length: 13 residues. CDR3 nucleotides: TGTGCCAGCAGCTTAGAGCAGGGGACTGGCTACACCTTC. As protein: CASSLEQGTGYTF. The full variable domain, in which reference TRBV7-9 and TRBJ1-2 provide the parts outside the CDR3, is DTGVSQNPRHKITKRGQNVTFRCDPISEHNRLYWYRQTLGQGPEFLTYFQNEAQLEKSRLLSDRFSAERPKGSFSTLEIQRTEQGDSAMYLCASSLEQGTGYTFGSGTRLTVV.

This clone rates as medium-sized. V is TRBV7-9 and J is TRBJ2-5, with D unresolved. V lost 5 bases and J 5 bases, leaving 9 bases between the germline ends. The CDR3 is 12 residues long. CDR1 and CDR2 from the germline V gene are SEHNR and FQNEAQ (reference sequence). CDR3 sequence reads: CASSPQVETQYF. The CDR3 DNA is TGTGCCAGCAGCCCCCAGGTGGAGACCCAGTACTTC.

This chain links TRBV4-3 with TRBJ2-3, with no clear D. CDR1 and CDR2 (germline): LGHNA, YSLEER. The length of the CDR3 is 13 residues. V lost 0 bases, J lost 3 bases, and 4 bases lay in between. CDR3 DNA: TGCGCCAGCAGCCAAGAGAGGACAGATACGCAGTATTTT. This translates into CASSQERTDTQYF.

This clone has more than one count but fewer than ten. This chain connects TRBV23-1 to TRBJ2-7; tentatively, D is TRBD1 (6 bases). TRBV23-1 is identified as an open reading frame with a role that is uncertain. The CDR3 is made up of 14 amino acids. V lost 7 bases and J 3 bases, leaving 16 bases between the germline ends. CDR3 amino acids: CASTLDRLRYEQYF. The CDR3 DNA reads as TGCGCCAGCACCCTGGACAGACTCCGCTACGAGCAGTACTTC.

V and J are TRBV30 and TRBJ1-5; D unresolved. Germline V CDR1 and CDR2: GTSNPN, SVGIG (reference sequence). Trimming took 0 bases from V and 9 from J, leaving 12 bases between them. This CDR3 spans 13 amino acids. CDR3 amino acids: CAWSVGTRGPQHF. CDR3 bases: TGTGCCTGGAGTGTAGGAACACGGGGGCCCCAGCATTTT.

The chain couples TRBV7-8 to TRBJ1-1; D gene ambiguous. CDR3 size: 12 residues. CDR1 and CDR2 from the germline V gene are SGHVS and FQNEAQ. V gave up 9 bases and J gave up 4 bases, with 12 bases separating them. The CDR3 here is CASGTRVTEAFF. The CDR3, as DNA: TGTGCCAGTGGTACAAGGGTCACTGAAGCTTTCTTT. The variable domain in full, completed from reference TRBV7-8 and TRBJ1-1, reads GAGVSQSPRYKVAKRGQDVALRCDPISGHVSLFWYQQALGQGPEFLTYFQNEAQLDKSGLPSDRFFAERPEGSVSTLKIQRTQQEDSAVYLCASGTRVTEAFFGQGTRLTVV.

V is TRBV10-2 and J is TRBJ2-4, with D tentatively TRBD2 (6 bases). This CDR3 comprises 13 residues. The ends were cut back, 4 bases at V and 3 bases at J, with 7 bases in the middle. Germline V gene data show CDR1 as WSHSY and CDR2 as SAAADI. The CDR3 here is CASSAGGKNIQYF. DNA for the CDR3: TGCGCCAGCAGTGCCGGGGGCAAAAACATTCAGTACTTC.

This rearrangement joins TRBV6-6 to TRBJ2-7; 8 bases map to TRBD1. There are 12 residues in the CDR3. J lost 5 bases, V lost 5 bases, and 2 bases had no gene match. Germline assignment: CDR1 MNHNY and CDR2 SVGAGI (reference sequence). The CDR3 nucleotides are TGTGCCAGCAGTGGACAGGGAAACGAGCAGTACTTC. It specifies CASSGQGNEQYF.